This T cell receptor beta chain came from a study of T cell repertoires in cytomegalovirus infection. The V and J ends lost 4 bases and 2 bases respectively, with 14 bases between them. The CDR3 is 16 amino acids. Germline CDR1 SGHTA, CDR2 FQGNSA. This clonotype was detected ten times or more. As yet, its antigen is unknown. TCRdb fed the reads into MiXCR, producing one record per CDR3 protein. The sample carries approximately 43,000 distinct CDR3 sequences, 20% to 25% recorded once. The sequenced material came from PBMCs, sequenced either directly or after in vitro stimulation (not recorded which). This sequence was found in a human donor in good health (CMV status not recorded). Some clones in this sample may be carry-over from other donors' samples. The chain recombines TRBV7-2 with TRBJ1-4, with D tentatively TRBD1 (5 bases). The CDR3 nucleotides are TGTGCCAGCAGCTCCAACCCTCCAGGGACTAATGAAAAACTGTTTTTT. Residues: CASSSNPPGTNEKLFF.